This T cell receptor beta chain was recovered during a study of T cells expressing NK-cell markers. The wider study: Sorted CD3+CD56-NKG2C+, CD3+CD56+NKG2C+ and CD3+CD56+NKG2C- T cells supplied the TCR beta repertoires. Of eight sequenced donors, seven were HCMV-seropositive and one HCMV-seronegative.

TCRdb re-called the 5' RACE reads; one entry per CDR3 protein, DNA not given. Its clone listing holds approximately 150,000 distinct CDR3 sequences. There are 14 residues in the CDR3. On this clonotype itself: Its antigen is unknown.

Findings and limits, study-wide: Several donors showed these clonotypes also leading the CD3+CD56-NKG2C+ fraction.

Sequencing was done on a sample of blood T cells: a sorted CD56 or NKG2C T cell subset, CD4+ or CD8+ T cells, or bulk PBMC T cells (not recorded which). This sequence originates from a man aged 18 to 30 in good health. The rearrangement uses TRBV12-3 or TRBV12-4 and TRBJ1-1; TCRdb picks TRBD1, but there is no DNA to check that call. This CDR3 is CASSGQGGNTEAFF.